Listed below are T cell receptor beta chains from one sample, sequenced in a study of blood T cell repertoires in COVID-19. Repertoires were generated with immunoSEQ multiplex PCR, while TCRdb's copy carries only in-frame clones and drops some. The table has about 130,000 clones, around 78% seen once. The sample consisted of peripheral blood. All receptors derive from a human donor in a cohort sampled during active COVID-19. The CDR3 runs from the conserved cysteine through the conserved F or W. Each record gives: CDR3 DNA, CDR3 protein, D gene, V gene, clone size, J gene. The D gene is left open where the match is weak. Clone size, where shown, is once, few, many, or a class for clones that have expanded.

TGTGCCTGGAGTACAGGCTCACCACTAAATGGCTACACCTTC | CAWSTGSPLNGYTF | - | TRBV30 | - | TRBJ1-2
TGTGCCAGCAGCGCCAGACAGGGACAGGGCGGGGAGCTGTTTTTT | CASSARQGQGGELFF | TRBD1 | TRBV7-8 | - | TRBJ2-2
TGCGCCAGCGGACAGGGCCTTAATTCACCCCTCCACTTT | CASGQGLNSPLHF | TRBD1 | TRBV10-1 | few | TRBJ1-6
TGTGCCAGCAGCTTCCCCCACTCCTACGAGCAGTACTTC | CASSFPHSYEQYF | - | TRBV7-9 | - | TRBJ2-7
TGTGCCATCAGTGAGGCAGCGACCTACGAGCAGTACTTC | CAISEAATYEQYF | - | TRBV10-3 | - | TRBJ2-7
TGTGCCAGCGGGACAGGGGTACACAATGAGCAGTTCTTC | CASGTGVHNEQFF | TRBD1 | TRBV9 | few | TRBJ2-1
TGTGCCAGCAGCTCGTGGGCAAACGGCCCCGAGCAGTACTTC | CASSSWANGPEQYF | - | TRBV11-2 | - | TRBJ2-7
TGTGCCAGCAGCTTTTCACAGGGTATATCCGCCTTGCGAGGCTACACCTTC | CASSFSQGISALRGYTF | - | TRBV13 | - | TRBJ1-2
TGTGCCAGCGGTAGCGGGGGGCTTAAAGAGACCCAGTACTTC | CASGSGGLKETQYF | TRBD2 | TRBV7-8 | - | TRBJ2-5
TGCGCCAGCGGAACTAGCGGGGGCACAGATACGCAGTATTTT | CASGTSGGTDTQYF | TRBD2 | TRBV5-1 | - | TRBJ2-3
TGTGCCAGCAGAGCCGGGACAGGGGGTGTCTATGAGCAGTTCTTC | CASRAGTGGVYEQFF | TRBD1 | TRBV6-5 | - | TRBJ2-1
TGTGCCAGTAGGCAGGGGTCCGGGGCCAACGTCCTGACTTTC | CASRQGSGANVLTF | - | TRBV19 | - | TRBJ2-6
TGTGCCAGCAGCCCGGAGGGGGCGGGGTCCTACAATGAGCAGTTCTTC | CASSPEGAGSYNEQFF | - | TRBV3-1/TRBV3-2 | - | TRBJ2-1
TGTGCCAGCAGCTTAGCCGGGACAGGGGGATATGTAGCAACTAATGAAAAACTGTTTTTT | CASSLAGTGGYVATNEKLFF | TRBD1 | TRBV7-6 | - | TRBJ1-4
TGTGCCAGCAGCTTAGCAGGAAGGACAGGGGTGTCTGGAAACACCATATATTTT | CASSLAGRTGVSGNTIYF | TRBD1 | TRBV7-9 | - | TRBJ1-3
TGTGCCAGCAGCTTAGGACTAGCGGGGGACACAGATACGCAGTATTTT | CASSLGLAGDTDTQYF | TRBD2 | TRBV11-3 | few | TRBJ2-3
TGTGCCAGCAGTGACAGATATGGCTACACCTTC | CASSDRYGYTF | - | TRBV6-1 | - | TRBJ1-2
TGTGCCAGCCGGGACGGGAGATACGAGCAGTACTTC | CASRDGRYEQYF | - | TRBV28 | once | TRBJ2-7
TGTGCCAGTAGTATAGACCTCCCGGGACAGGGGGCCTATAGCAATCAGCCCCAGCATTTT | CASSIDLPGQGAYSNQPQHF | TRBD1 | TRBV19 | - | TRBJ1-5
TGTGCCAGTAGTATCATCGGGGGGGGGCTCAATGAGCAGTTCTTC | CASSIIGGGLNEQFF | TRBD2 | TRBV19 | - | TRBJ2-1
TGTGCCAGCAGCGTAGCGTGGGACAGGGGAAATTCACCCCTCCACTTT | CASSVAWDRGNSPLHF | TRBD1 | TRBV9 | - | TRBJ1-6
TGTGCCAGCAGCCCAGGCTACGAGCAGTACTTC | CASSPGYEQYF | - | TRBV7-2 | - | TRBJ2-7
TGTGCCACCACCCCGAGACAGGGGAACACCGGGGAGCTGTTTTTT | CATTPRQGNTGELFF | TRBD1 | TRBV2 | - | TRBJ2-2
TGTGCCAGCAGCTTAGATGAAGCTAGCGGGGGCCCGGTCACAGATACGCAGTATTTT | CASSLDEASGGPVTDTQYF | TRBD2 | TRBV7-2 | - | TRBJ2-3
TGTGCCAGTAGTATTCCGGCGGGGAGCACAGATACGCAGTATTTT | CASSIPAGSTDTQYF | - | TRBV19 | - | TRBJ2-3
TGTGCCAGCAGTTTGGGGACAGGGGGCGGCTATAATTCACCCCTCCACTTT | CASSLGTGGGYNSPLHF | TRBD1 | TRBV28 | - | TRBJ1-6
TGTGCCAGCAGTGAAGAGGGGGTAGGTTCACCCCTCCACTTT | CASSEEGVGSPLHF | - | TRBV2 | - | TRBJ1-6
TGTGCCAGTAGTATTTTTTTAGGCGGTACTAACTATGGCTACACCTTC | CASSIFLGGTNYGYTF | - | TRBV19 | - | TRBJ1-2
TGTGCCAGCAGTGAACCGTTCGGGCAGGGAGCTTTCTTT | CASSEPFGQGAFF | - | TRBV6-1 | - | TRBJ1-1
TGTGCCAGCAGTCAGGACAGGGGGCGTTTCACCATATATTTT | CASSQDRGRFTIYF | TRBD1 | TRBV6-5 | - | TRBJ1-3
TGCGCCAGCAGCCAAGTGGATTCTAGCGGGGTTGGTTCCTACAATGAGCAGTTCTTC | CASSQVDSSGVGSYNEQFF | TRBD2 | TRBV4-1 | - | TRBJ2-1
TGTGCCAGCAGTGTCGAACGGGAGAACTCTGGGGCCAACGTCCTGACTTTC | CASSVERENSGANVLTF | - | TRBV6-1 | once | TRBJ2-6
TGTGCCAGCAGTTTAGACAGGGTAGGAAACACCATATATTTT | CASSLDRVGNTIYF | TRBD1 | TRBV28 | - | TRBJ1-3
TGCGCCAGCAGCTTGGGTACAGGGCGGTATGAGCAGTTCTTC | CASSLGTGRYEQFF | - | TRBV5-1 | once | TRBJ2-1
TGTGCCTCGGACAGGGGGCAGTCCGGGGAGCTGTTTTTT | CASDRGQSGELFF | TRBD1 | TRBV30 | few | TRBJ2-2
TGTGCCAGCAGTTACTCAACCCGACAGGGGGCCTACGAGCAGTACTTC | CASSYSTRQGAYEQYF | TRBD1 | TRBV6-6 | - | TRBJ2-7
TGTGCCAGCAGTGAACTCCTCGGAGGACCGGGTGGCAATCAGCCCCAGCATTTT | CASSELLGGPGGNQPQHF | - | TRBV6-1 | - | TRBJ1-5
TGTGCCAGCATCTGGGGCGGGGGGGCCAATGAGCAGTTCTTC | CASIWGGGANEQFF | TRBD2 | TRBV28 | - | TRBJ2-1
TGCGCCAGCAGCTTCCGACCCCAGCGAGGTTCACCCCTCCACTTT | CASSFRPQRGSPLHF | - | TRBV5-1 | - | TRBJ1-6
TGTGCCAGCAGTCCGGGACAGGGGTACTATGGCTACACCTTC | CASSPGQGYYGYTF | TRBD1 | TRBV27 | once | TRBJ1-2
TGCGCCAGCAGCCAAGTCCAGGGGGTCGGACTAGCCTCTGAGCAGTACTTC | CASSQVQGVGLASEQYF | - | TRBV4-1 | - | TRBJ2-7
TGTGCCAGCAAGGGCAGGGGGCCGGGGAACACTGAAGCTTTCTTT | CASKGRGPGNTEAFF | TRBD1 | TRBV9 | - | TRBJ1-1
TGTGCCAGCAGTTTGACACCACTCTCCTACGAGCAGTACTTC | CASSLTPLSYEQYF | - | TRBV27 | - | TRBJ2-7
TGTGCCAGCAGCTTCACAGAGATCAAAAACATTCAGTACTTC | CASSFTEIKNIQYF | - | TRBV4-2 | - | TRBJ2-4
TGCAGCGTTTCCCTTGACAGGGAAAAATATCAGCCCCAGCATTTT | CSVSLDREKYQPQHF | TRBD1 | TRBV29-1 | once | TRBJ1-5
TGTGCCACCAGCAGAGGGGAAGGGACAGGGTCTAATGAAAAACTGTTTTTT | CATSRGEGTGSNEKLFF | TRBD1 | TRBV15 | - | TRBJ1-4